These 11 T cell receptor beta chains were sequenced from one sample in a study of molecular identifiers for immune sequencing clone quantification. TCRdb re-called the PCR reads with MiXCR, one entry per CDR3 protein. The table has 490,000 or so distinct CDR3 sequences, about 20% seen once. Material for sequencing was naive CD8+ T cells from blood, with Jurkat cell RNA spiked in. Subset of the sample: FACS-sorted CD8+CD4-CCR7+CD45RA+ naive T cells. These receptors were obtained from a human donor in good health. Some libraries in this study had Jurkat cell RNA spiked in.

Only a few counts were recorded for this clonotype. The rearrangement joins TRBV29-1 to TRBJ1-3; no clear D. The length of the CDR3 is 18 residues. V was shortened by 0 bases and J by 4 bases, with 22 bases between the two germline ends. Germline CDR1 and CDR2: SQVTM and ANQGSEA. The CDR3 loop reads CSVEDFAVEGGVGNTIYF. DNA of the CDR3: TGCAGCGTTGAAGATTTCGCGGTCGAGGGCGGCGTAGGAAACACCATATATTTT.

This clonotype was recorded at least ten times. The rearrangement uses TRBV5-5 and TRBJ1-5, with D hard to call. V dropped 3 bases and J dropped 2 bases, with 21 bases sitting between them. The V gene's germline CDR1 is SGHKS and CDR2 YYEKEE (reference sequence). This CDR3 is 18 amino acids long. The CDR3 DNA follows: TGTGCCAGCAGCTCCCGCACCGGGCCGCTGGAACGCAATCAGCCCCAGCATTTT. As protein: CASSSRTGPLERNQPQHF.

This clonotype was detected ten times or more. Written as DNA, the CDR3 is TGTGCTAGTGGTTTGGTAGTGGCCAGAACTGAAGCTTTCTTT. Translating it yields CASGLVVARTEAFF. The V and J genes are TRBV12-5 and TRBJ1-1, with D uncertain. Between the trimmed V and J ends, which lost 0 bases and 5 bases, there was a span of 10 bases. Germline V lookup: CDR1 LGHNT, CDR2 FRNRAP. This CDR3 is built from 14 residues.

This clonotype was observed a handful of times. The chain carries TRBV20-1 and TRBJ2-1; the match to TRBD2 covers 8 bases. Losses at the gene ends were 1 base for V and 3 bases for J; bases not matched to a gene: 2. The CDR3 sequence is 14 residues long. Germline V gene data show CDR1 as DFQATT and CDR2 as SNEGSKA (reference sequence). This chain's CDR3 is CSARGREDYNEQFF. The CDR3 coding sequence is TGCAGTGCTAGAGGGCGGGAGGACTACAATGAGCAGTTCTTC.

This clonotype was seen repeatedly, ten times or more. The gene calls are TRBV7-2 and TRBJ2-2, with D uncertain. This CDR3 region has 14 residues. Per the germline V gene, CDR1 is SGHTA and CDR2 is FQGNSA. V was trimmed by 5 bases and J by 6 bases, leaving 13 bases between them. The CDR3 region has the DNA TGTGCCAGCAGCCCCTGGTCTCGAGCCGGGGAGCTGTTTTTT. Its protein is CASSPWSRAGELFF. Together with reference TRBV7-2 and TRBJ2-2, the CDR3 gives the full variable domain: GAGVSQSPSNKVTEKGKDVELRCDPISGHTALYWYRQSLGQGLEFLIYFQGNSAPDKSGLPSDRFSAERTGGSVSTLTIQRTQQEDSAVYLCASSPWSRAGELFFGEGSRLTVL.

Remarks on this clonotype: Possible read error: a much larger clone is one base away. In DNA form, the CDR3 reads TGTGCCAGCAGCCCGAGCGCGTTCTACGGGCAGTACTTC. The encoded protein is CASSPSAFYGQYF. The V gene is TRBV14, the J gene TRBJ2-7, with D hard to call. This CDR3 has 13 residues. From germline, CDR1 is SGHDN and CDR2 FVKESK.

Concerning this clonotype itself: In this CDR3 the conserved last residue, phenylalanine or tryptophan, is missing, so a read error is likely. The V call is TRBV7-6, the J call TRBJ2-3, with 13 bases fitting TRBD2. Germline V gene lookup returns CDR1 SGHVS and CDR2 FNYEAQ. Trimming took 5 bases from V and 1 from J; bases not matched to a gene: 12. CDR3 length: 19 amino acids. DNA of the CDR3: TGTGCCAGCAGCCCCCGGACTAGCGGGGGCCATTCACGCACAGATACGCAGTATCTT. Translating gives CASSPRTSGGHSRTDTQYL.

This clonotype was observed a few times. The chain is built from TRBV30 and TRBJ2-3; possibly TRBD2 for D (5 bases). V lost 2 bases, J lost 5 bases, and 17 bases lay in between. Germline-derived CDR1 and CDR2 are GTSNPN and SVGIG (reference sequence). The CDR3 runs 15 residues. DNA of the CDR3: TGTGCCTGGAGTATTTTAGGGAGTTCGGGAGATACGCAGTATTTT. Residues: CAWSILGSSGDTQYF. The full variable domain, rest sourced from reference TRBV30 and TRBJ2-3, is SQTIHQWPATLVQPVGSPLSLECTVEGTSNPNLYWYRQAAGRGLQLLFYSVGIGQISSEVPQNLSASRPQDRQFILSSKKLLLSDSGFYLCAWSILGSSGDTQYFGPGTRLTVL.

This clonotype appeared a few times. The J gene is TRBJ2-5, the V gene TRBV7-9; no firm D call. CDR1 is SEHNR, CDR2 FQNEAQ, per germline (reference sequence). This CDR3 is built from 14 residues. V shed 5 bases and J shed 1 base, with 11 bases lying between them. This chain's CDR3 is CASSAVVVQETQYF. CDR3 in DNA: TGTGCCAGCAGCGCGGTGGTAGTCCAAGAGACCCAGTACTTC.

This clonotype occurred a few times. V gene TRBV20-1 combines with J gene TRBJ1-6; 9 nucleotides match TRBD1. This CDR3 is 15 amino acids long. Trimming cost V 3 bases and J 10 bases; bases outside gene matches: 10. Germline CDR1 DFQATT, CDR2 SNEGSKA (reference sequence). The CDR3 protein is CSARSWGQGQSPLHF. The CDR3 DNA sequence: TGCAGTGCTAGGTCTTGGGGACAGGGTCAATCACCCCTCCACTTT.

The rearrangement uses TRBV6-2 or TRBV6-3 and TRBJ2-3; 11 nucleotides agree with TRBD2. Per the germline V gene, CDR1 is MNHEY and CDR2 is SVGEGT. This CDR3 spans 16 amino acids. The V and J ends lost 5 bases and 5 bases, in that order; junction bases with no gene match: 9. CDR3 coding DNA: TGTGCCAGCAGTCCTGTAGCGGGGGGGCCGGTAGATACGCAGTATTTT. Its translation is CASSPVAGGPVDTQYF.